This T cell receptor (beta chain) emerged from a study of T-cell memory formation after mild COVID-19. TCR alpha and TCR beta cDNA libraries with sample barcodes and UMIs came from 5'RACE using constant-segment primers. TCRdb itself ran the 5' RACE reads through MiXCR, one entry per CDR3 protein. The sample yields approximately 150,000 distinct CDR3 sequences, approximately 5.7% seen once. V lost 7 bases and J lost 1, with 8 bases in between. This CDR3 contains 14 residues. CDR1 is LNHDA and CDR2 is SQIVND in the germline V gene (reference sequence). General study findings and limits: A balance of CD4 and CD8 characterized clones contracting day 15 to 85, whereas later expanders leaned CD4+. Whether second-wave clones peaking at day 37 were SARS-CoV-2 specific went unconfirmed. Cross-reactive memory seemingly joined, as some responding clones were found in pre-infection memory.

Notes on this clonotype: Its target is not known.

What was sequenced was PBMCs or a T cell subset sorted from them (not recorded which). The TCR comes from an adult woman who had mild COVID-19 (a few samples of this study predate the infection). Cell type and time point are not known. The chain combines TRBV19 with TRBJ2-6; D call uncertain. CDR3 in DNA: TGTGCCAGTAATGAACAGTCTGGGGCCAACGTCCTGACTTTC. This gives the protein CASNEQSGANVLTF.